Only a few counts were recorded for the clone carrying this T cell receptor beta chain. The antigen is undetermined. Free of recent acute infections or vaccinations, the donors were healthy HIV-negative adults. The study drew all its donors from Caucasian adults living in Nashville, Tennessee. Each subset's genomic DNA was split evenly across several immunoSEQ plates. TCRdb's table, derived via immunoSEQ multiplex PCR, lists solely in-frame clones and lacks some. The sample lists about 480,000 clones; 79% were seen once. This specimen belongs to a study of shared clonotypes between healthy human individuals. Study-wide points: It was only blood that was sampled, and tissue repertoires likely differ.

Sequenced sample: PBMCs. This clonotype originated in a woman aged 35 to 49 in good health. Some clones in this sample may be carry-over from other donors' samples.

Here the CDR3 DNA reads TGTGCCAGCAGCCTTGAAGGTTTATCTTGGACGCATTTT. As protein: CASSLEGLSWTHF. This rearrangement joins TRBV28 to TRBJ1-5, with D unresolved. CDR1 and CDR2 (germline): MDHEN, SYDVKM. The ends were cut back, 6 bases at V and 15 bases at J, with 21 bases in the middle. This CDR3 contains 13 residues. Drawing the rest from reference TRBV28 and TRBJ1-5, the complete variable domain is DVKVTQSSRYLVKRTGEKVFLECVQDMDHENMFWYRQDPGLGLRLIYFSYDVKMKEKGDIPEGYSVSREKKERFSLILESASTNQTSMYLCASSLEGLSWTHFGDGTRLSIL.